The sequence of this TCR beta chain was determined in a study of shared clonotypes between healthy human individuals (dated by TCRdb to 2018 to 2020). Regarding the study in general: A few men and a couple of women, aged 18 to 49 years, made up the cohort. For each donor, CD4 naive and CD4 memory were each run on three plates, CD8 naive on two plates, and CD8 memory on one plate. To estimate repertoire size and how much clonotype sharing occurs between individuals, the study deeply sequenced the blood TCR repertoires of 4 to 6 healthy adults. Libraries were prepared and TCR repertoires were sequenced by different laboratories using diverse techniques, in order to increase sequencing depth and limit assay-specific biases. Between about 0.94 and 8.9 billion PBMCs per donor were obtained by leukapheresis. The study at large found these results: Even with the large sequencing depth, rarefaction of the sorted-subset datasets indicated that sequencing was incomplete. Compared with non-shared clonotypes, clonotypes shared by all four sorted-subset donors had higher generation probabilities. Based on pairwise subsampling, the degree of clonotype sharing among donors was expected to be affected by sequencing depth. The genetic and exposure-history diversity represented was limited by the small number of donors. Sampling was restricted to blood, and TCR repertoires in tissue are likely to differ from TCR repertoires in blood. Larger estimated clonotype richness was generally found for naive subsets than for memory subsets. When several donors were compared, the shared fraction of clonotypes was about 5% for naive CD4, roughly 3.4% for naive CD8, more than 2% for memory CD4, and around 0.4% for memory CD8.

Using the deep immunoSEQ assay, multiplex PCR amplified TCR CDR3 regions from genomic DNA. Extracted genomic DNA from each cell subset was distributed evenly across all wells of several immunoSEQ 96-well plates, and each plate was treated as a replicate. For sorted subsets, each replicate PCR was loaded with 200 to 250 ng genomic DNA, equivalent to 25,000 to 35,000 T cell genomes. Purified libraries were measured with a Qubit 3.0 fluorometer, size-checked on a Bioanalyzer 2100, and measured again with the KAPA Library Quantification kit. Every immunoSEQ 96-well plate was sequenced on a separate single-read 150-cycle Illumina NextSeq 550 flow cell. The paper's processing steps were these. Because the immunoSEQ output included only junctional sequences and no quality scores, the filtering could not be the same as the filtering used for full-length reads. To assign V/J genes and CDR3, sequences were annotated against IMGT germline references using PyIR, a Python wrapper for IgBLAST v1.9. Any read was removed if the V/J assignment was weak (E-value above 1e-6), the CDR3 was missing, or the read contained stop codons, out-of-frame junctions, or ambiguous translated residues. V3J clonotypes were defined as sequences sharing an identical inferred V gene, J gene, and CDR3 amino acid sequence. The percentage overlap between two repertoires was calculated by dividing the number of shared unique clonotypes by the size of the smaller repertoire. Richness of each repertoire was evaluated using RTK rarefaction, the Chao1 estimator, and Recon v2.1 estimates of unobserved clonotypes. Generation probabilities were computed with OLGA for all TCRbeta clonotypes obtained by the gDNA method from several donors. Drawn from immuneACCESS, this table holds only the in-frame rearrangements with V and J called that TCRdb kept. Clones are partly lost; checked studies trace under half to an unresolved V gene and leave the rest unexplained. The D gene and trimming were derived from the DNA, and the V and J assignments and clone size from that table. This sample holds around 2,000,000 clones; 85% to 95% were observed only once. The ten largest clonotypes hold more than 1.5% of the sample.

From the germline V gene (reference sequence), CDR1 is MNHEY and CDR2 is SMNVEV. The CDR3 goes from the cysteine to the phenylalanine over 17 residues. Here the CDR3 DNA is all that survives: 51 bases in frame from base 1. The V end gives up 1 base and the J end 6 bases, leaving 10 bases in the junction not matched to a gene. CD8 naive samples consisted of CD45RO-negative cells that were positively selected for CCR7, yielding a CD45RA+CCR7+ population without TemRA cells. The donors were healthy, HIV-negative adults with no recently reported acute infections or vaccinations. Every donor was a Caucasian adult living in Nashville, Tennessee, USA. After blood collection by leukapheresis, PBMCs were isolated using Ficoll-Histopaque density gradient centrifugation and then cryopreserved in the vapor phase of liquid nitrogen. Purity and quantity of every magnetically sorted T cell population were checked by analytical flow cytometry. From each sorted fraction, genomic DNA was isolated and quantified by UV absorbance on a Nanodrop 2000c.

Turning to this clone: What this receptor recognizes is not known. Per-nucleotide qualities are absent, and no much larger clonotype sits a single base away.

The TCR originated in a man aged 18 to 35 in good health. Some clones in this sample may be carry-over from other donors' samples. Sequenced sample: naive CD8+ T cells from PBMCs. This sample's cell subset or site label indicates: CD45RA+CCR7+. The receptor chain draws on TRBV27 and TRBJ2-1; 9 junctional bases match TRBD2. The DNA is TGTGCCAGCAGTTTATTGAGTAGCGGGAGCGCTGTCAATGAGCAGTTCTTC. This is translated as CASSLLSSGSAVNEQFF.